These 27 T cell receptor beta chains originate from one sample sequenced in a study of blood T cell repertoires in COVID-19. TCRdb's table, derived via immunoSEQ multiplex PCR, lists solely in-frame clones and lacks some. Of approximately 290,000 clones in the sample, about 86% are singletons; the top ten hold 15% to 17%. Input material: peripheral blood. Source of these receptors: a person between 65 and 79 years old with COVID-19, enrolled during active disease.

V is TRBV18 and J is TRBJ2-3; 15 positions agree with TRBD2. The CDR3 loop spans 20 amino acids. Germline CDR1 and CDR2: KGHSH and LQKENI. V was clipped by 4 bases and J by 3 bases; unmatched bases: 14. The CDR3 sequence is CASSRTTGTSGRWRTDTQYF. DNA for the CDR3: TGTGCCAGCTCACGAACCACCGGGACTAGCGGGAGGTGGCGGACAGATACGCAGTATTTT.

J is TRBJ2-3 and V is TRBV28; 7 bases map to TRBD2. J gave up 0 bases and V 4 bases, and 10 bases lay outside the gene matches. Germline V gene lookup returns CDR1 MDHEN and CDR2 SYDVKM. CDR3 size: 17 residues. The CDR3 here is CASSSLAEPVSTDTQYF. CDR3 DNA sequence: TGTGCCAGCAGTTCCCTAGCGGAGCCTGTTAGCACAGATACGCAGTATTTT. Drawing the rest from reference TRBV28 and TRBJ2-3, the complete variable domain is DVKVTQSSRYLVKRTGEKVFLECVQDMDHENMFWYRQDPGLGLRLIYFSYDVKMKEKGDIPEGYSVSREKKERFSLILESASTNQTSMYLCASSSLAEPVSTDTQYFGPGTRLTVL.

Points on this clone: The same CDR3 is also encoded by other DNA sequences in this sample. The rearrangement links TRBV12-3 or TRBV12-4 to TRBJ2-5; the D is unclear. V lost 3 bases to trimming and J lost 1 base, with 6 bases between them. This CDR3 spans 13 amino acids. The CDR3 DNA is TGTGCCAGCAGTTTTAACATCCAAGAGACCCAGTACTTC. It encodes CASSFNIQETQYF.

The chain joins TRBV9 to TRBJ2-7; maybe TRBD1 (6 bases). Per the germline V gene, CDR1 is SGDLS and CDR2 is YYNGEE. CDR3 length equals 14 residues. Trimming pared 4 bases from V and 7 bases from J, leaving 18 bases between. The CDR3 region has the DNA TGTGCCAGCAGCCCTGGACAGCTTCCCGGGGAGCAGTACTTC. As protein: CASSPGQLPGEQYF.

V gene TRBV6-1 combines with J gene TRBJ1-6; 7 positions agree with TRBD1. Losses at the gene ends were 2 bases for V and 9 bases for J; bases not matched to a gene: 10. This CDR3 spans 16 amino acids. Germline CDR1 reads MNHNS; CDR2 reads SASEGT. The CDR3 DNA follows: TGTGCCAGCAGTGAATATATAGCAGGGGGTGGTTCACCCCTCCACTTT. This codes for CASSEYIAGGGSPLHF.

This rearrangement joins TRBV27 to TRBJ1-5; D may be TRBD1 (6 bases). Germline V CDR1 and CDR2: MNHEY, SMNVEV (reference sequence). V shed 1 base and J shed 4 bases, with 11 bases lying between them. The CDR3 is 15 residues long. CDR3 sequence reads: CASSLWGRGNQPQHF. The CDR3 DNA follows: TGTGCCAGCAGTTTATGGGGGCGCGGAAATCAGCCCCAGCATTTT.

V is TRBV3-1 (or the pseudogene TRBV3-2) and J is TRBJ2-5, with 7 bases aligning to TRBD2. This CDR3 has 13 amino acids. V was clipped by 8 bases and J by 5 bases; unmatched bases: 8. Germline CDR1 is LGHDT and CDR2 is YNNKEL (reference sequence). The CDR3 loop reads CASGGEAGETQYF. DNA of the CDR3: TGTGCCAGCGGGGGGGAGGCCGGGGAGACCCAGTACTTC.

The rearrangement links TRBV6-4 to TRBJ2-3; tentatively, D is TRBD2 (6 bases). Trimming took 4 bases from V and 0 from J, leaving 11 bases between them. The length of the CDR3 is 15 residues. Germline V lookup: CDR1 MRHNA, CDR2 SNTAGT. The CDR3 is CASSALGGSTDTQYF. As DNA, the CDR3 is TGTGCCAGCAGTGCCTTGGGGGGAAGCACAGATACGCAGTATTTT.

V and J are TRBV28 and TRBJ1-1; the match to TRBD1 covers 7 bases. Trimming cost V 5 bases and J 0 bases; bases outside gene matches: 6. Germline lookup yields CDR1 MDHEN and CDR2 SYDVKM. The CDR3 totals 15 residues. CDR3 residues: CASSLTGFMNTEAFF. DNA for the CDR3: TGTGCCAGCAGTCTGACAGGGTTCATGAACACTGAAGCTTTCTTT.

This sequence joins TRBV19 and TRBJ1-2; 8 bases are a match to TRBD1. The CDR3 runs 17 residues. The germline V gene encodes CDR1 LNHDA and CDR2 SQIVND (reference sequence). After removal of 7 bases from V and 3 bases from J, the junction contained 16 bases not matched to a gene. CDR3 in DNA: TGTGCCAGTACCCCGGACAGGGATCCCTCCTCTGACTATGGCTACACCTTC. Its protein product is CASTPDRDPSSDYGYTF.

The J gene is TRBJ2-7, the V gene TRBV2, with D tentatively TRBD2 (7 bases). Germline V gene lookup returns CDR1 SNHLY and CDR2 FYNNEI. The CDR3 runs 13 residues. Trimming pared 10 bases from V and 0 bases from J, leaving 13 bases between. CDR3 nucleotide sequence: TGTGCCATCCCAAGGGGGGGCTCCTACGAGCAGTACTTC. It yields the protein CAIPRGGSYEQYF.

This chain uses TRBV10-3 with TRBJ2-7, with unresolved D. This CDR3 region has 14 residues. With 3 bases removed from V and 3 bases from J, the gap between germline ends came to 12 bases. The germline V gene has CDR1 ENHRY and CDR2 SYGVKD. CDR3 amino acids: CAISESSTGYEQYF. CDR3 nucleotides: TGTGCCATCAGTGAATCATCGACGGGCTACGAGCAGTACTTC.

The DNA for the CDR3 is TGTGCCAGCAGCTTAGGGCAGGGTGGAGAGACCCAGTACTTC. It codes for CASSLGQGGETQYF. The chain has TRBV11-3 and TRBJ2-5; the D gene is possibly TRBD1 (5 bases). Germline V gene sequence: CDR1 SGHNT, CDR2 YENEEA. This CDR3 spans 14 amino acids. V was clipped by 1 base and J by 4 bases, with 10 bases between them.

This chain links TRBV9 with TRBJ2-3; no firm D call. V was pared by 4 bases and J by 2 bases, with 14 bases between. This CDR3 has 15 amino acids. The V gene's germline CDR1 is SGDLS and CDR2 YYNGEE. The CDR3 loop is CASSFSGTITDTQYF. The CDR3 region has the DNA TGTGCCAGCAGCTTCTCCGGCACTATCACAGATACGCAGTATTTT. Drawing the rest from reference TRBV9 and TRBJ2-3, the complete variable domain is DSGVTQTPKHLITATGQRVTLRCSPRSGDLSVYWYQQSLDQGLQFLIQYYNGEERAKGNILERFSAQQFPDLHSELNLSSLELGDSALYFCASSFSGTITDTQYFGPGTRLTVL.

The chain employs TRBV19 and TRBJ2-3; TRBD2 matches at 12 bases. The CDR3 length is 20 residues. Germline assignment: CDR1 LNHDA and CDR2 SQIVND (reference sequence). The junction had 14 bases not matched to a gene; V was cut back by 2 bases and J by 2 bases. The CDR3 spells CASSIQGPSGRAKYTDTQYF. CDR3 DNA sequence: TGTGCCAGTAGTATACAGGGACCTAGCGGGAGGGCCAAATACACAGATACGCAGTATTTT. Looking up the rest from reference TRBV19 and TRBJ2-3 gives the full variable domain: DGGITQSPKYLFRKEGQNVTLSCEQNLNHDAMYWYRQDPGQGLRLIYYSQIVNDFQKGDIAEGYSVSREKKESFPLTVTSAQKNPTAFYLCASSIQGPSGRAKYTDTQYFGPGTRLTVL.

This clone was seen just once. The chain is built from TRBV14 and TRBJ2-1; TRBD1 agrees at 7 bases. The CDR3 runs to 14 residues. Trimming removed 2 bases from V and 12 bases from J; junction bases left unmatched: 10. Germline-derived CDR1 and CDR2 are SGHDN and FVKESK. The CDR3 is CASSQLLGQGVQFF. CDR3 bases: TGTGCCAGCAGCCAATTACTAGGCCAGGGGGTGCAGTTCTTC.

This clone was detected once. This rearrangement joins TRBV20-1 to TRBJ2-1; TRBD2 agrees at 8 bases. Germline V gives CDR1 DFQATT, CDR2 SNEGSKA (reference sequence). This CDR3 region has 11 residues. The trim removed 5 bases at V and 10 bases at J, leaving 4 bases unmatched. The CDR3 DNA follows: TGCAGTGCTGACACGGGGGGGGAGCAGTTCTTC. Protein sequence: CSADTGGEQFF.

The rearrangement uses TRBV5-5 and TRBJ1-1; tentative D call: TRBD1 (5 bases). Germline CDR1 is SGHKS and CDR2 is YYEKEE (reference sequence). Trimming removed 7 bases from V and 3 bases from J, with 16 bases in between. This CDR3 contains 14 residues. The CDR3 loop reads CASGGGSADTEAFF. CDR3 DNA sequence: TGTGCCAGCGGCGGGGGGTCGGCGGACACTGAAGCTTTCTTT.

The chain combines TRBV28 with TRBJ2-1, with D perhaps matching TRBD2 (5 bases). The V gene's germline CDR1 is MDHEN and CDR2 SYDVKM. Trimming removed 2 bases at V and 4 bases at J, with 9 bases between. CDR3 length: 14 amino acids. The CDR3 DNA follows: TGTGCCAGCAGTTTAGGGCTAGCTTACAATGAGCAGTTCTTC. Translation: CASSLGLAYNEQFF.

The chain uses TRBV19 and TRBJ1-3, with D possibly TRBD1 on 6 matching bases. The CDR3 spans 15 residues. Trimming stripped 6 bases from V and 4 bases from J, with 16 bases between. The germline V gene has CDR1 LNHDA and CDR2 SQIVND (reference sequence). The DNA for the CDR3 is TGTGCCAGTAGCTCCAGGGGCAGGGGAGGAAACACCATATATTTT. Its translation is CASSSRGRGGNTIYF.

The genes are TRBV5-1 and TRBJ1-4; 8 nucleotides match TRBD1. Unmatched junction bases numbered 13, after V lost 9 bases and J lost 6 bases. Germline values: CDR1 SGHRS, CDR2 YFSETQ. The CDR3 loop spans 15 amino acids. The CDR3 DNA follows: TGCGCCACAGCCCCAGGGGGCCGGGGGGATGAAAAACTGTTTTTT. Translating it yields CATAPGGRGDEKLFF.

A few counts support this clone. This chain's CDR3 is CASSRRQFGGYTF. CDR3 sequence (DNA): TGTGCCAGCAGCCGAAGACAGTTTGGGGGCTACACCTTC. The V gene is TRBV14, the J gene TRBJ1-2; tentatively, D is TRBD1 (5 bases). Germline V gene sequence: CDR1 SGHDN, CDR2 FVKESK. V lost 4 bases, J lost 8 bases, and 14 bases lay in between. CDR3 length: 13 residues.

CDR3 coding DNA: TGTGCCAGCAGAACTGCCTTTAAGGACAGGGGCTATGGCTACACCTTC. This codes for CASRTAFKDRGYGYTF. This sequence joins TRBV28 and TRBJ1-2, with TRBD1 identical over 9 bases. The ends lost 6 bases at V and 4 bases at J; junction bases unmatched: 12. The CDR3 is made up of 16 amino acids. Germline CDR1 is MDHEN and CDR2 is SYDVKM.

A note on this clone: The sample carries other DNA sequences with the same CDR3. The CDR3 DNA reads as TGTGCCAGCAGCTTAGGGGTGGGACAGGGCTACGAGCAGTACTTC. This gives the protein CASSLGVGQGYEQYF. V usage is TRBV11-2 and J usage is TRBJ2-7; 9 bases map to TRBD1. CDR1 is SGHAT and CDR2 is FQNNGV in the germline V gene. The CDR3 loop spans 15 amino acids. V lost 1 base to trimming and J lost 3 bases; unmatched junction nucleotides: 4.

The rearrangement links TRBV9 to TRBJ1-3; no firm D call. This CDR3 spans 14 amino acids. Trimming took off 4 bases at V and 1 base at J, with 9 bases between the two ends. CDR1 is SGDLS and CDR2 is YYNGEE in the germline V gene. CDR3 in amino acids: CASSPSGSGNTIYF. CDR3 sequence (DNA): TGTGCCAGCAGCCCTTCCGGGTCTGGAAACACCATATATTTT.

The chain is built from TRBV4-3 and TRBJ2-1; a weak D match, TRBD1 (7 bases). V lost 1 base and J lost 7, with 17 bases in between. Germline CDR1 reads LGHNA; CDR2 reads YSLEER. This CDR3 region has 16 residues. The CDR3 is CASSQGQGPGGNEQFF. The CDR3 nucleotides are TGCGCCAGCAGCCAAGGACAGGGCCCCGGAGGGAATGAGCAGTTCTTC.

This rearrangement joins TRBV19 to TRBJ1-4; 10 nucleotides line up with TRBD1. The CDR3 is 15 amino acids. The V gene end was trimmed by 3 bases and the J gene end by 5 bases; junction bases not matched to a gene: 3. Germline V gives CDR1 LNHDA, CDR2 SQIVND (reference sequence). This CDR3 is CASSIVGQGNEKLFF. The CDR3 DNA reads TGTGCCAGTAGTATCGTGGGACAGGGGAATGAAAAACTGTTTTTT.